This passage covers 22 T cell receptor beta chains from one sample sequenced in a study of cytomegalovirus exposure and HLA in healthy donors. This PCR relied on a set of 60 Vbeta primers and 13 Jbeta primers. Some clones are missing from TCRdb's copy, which holds only in-frame ones; the method was immunoSEQ multiplex PCR. The table has about 120,000 clones, roughly 15% seen once; the top ten hold about 3%. Source material: PBMCs. These TCRs come from a female donor in good health and CMV-seropositive.

The chain has TRBV7-6 and TRBJ1-4; perhaps TRBD1 as D (5 bases). CDR1 is SGHVS, CDR2 FNYEAQ, per germline. V lost 5 bases and J 10 bases, leaving 17 bases between the germline ends. The length of the CDR3 is 14 residues. The CDR3 spells CASSLDSLRGKLFF. DNA of the CDR3: TGTGCCAGCAGCCTAGACAGCTTAAGGGGAAAACTGTTTTTT. The full variable domain, rest sourced from reference TRBV7-6 and TRBJ1-4, is GAGVSQSPRYKVTKRGQDVALRCDPISGHVSLYWYRQALGQGPEFLTYFNYEAQQDKSGLPNDRFSAERPEGSISTLTIQRTEQRDSAMYRCASSLDSLRGKLFFGSGTQLSVL.

The chain couples TRBV30 to TRBJ1-1, with unresolved D. Germline lookup yields CDR1 GTSNPN and CDR2 SVGIG (reference sequence). Trimming removed 0 bases at V and 3 bases at J, with 11 bases between. The CDR3 is made up of 14 amino acids. The CDR3 protein is CAWSVAVRYTEAFF. CDR3 bases: TGTGCCTGGAGTGTAGCCGTTCGCTACACTGAAGCTTTCTTT.

The rearrangement links TRBV6-1 to TRBJ2-5; weak D call: TRBD2 (6 bases). V was shortened by 6 bases and J by 1 base, with 12 bases between the two germline ends. CDR3 length equals 14 residues. In germline, CDR1 is MNHNS, CDR2 SASEGT. Written as DNA, the CDR3 is TGTGCCAGCAGCCCGGGCGGGGCCCAAGAGACCCAGTACTTC. Its protein product is CASSPGGAQETQYF.

The rearrangement links TRBV2 to TRBJ2-5; 10 positions match TRBD2. Germline lookup yields CDR1 SNHLY and CDR2 FYNNEI. V was pared by 0 bases and J by 5 bases, with 6 bases of the junction left unmatched. There are 16 residues in the CDR3. The chain's CDR3 is CASSEALAGEWETQYF. CDR3 sequence (DNA): TGTGCCAGCAGTGAAGCGCTAGCGGGGGAATGGGAGACCCAGTACTTC.

This clone turned up a few times. V gene TRBV2 combines with J gene TRBJ1-4; possible D gene TRBD1, 6 bases. The CDR3 has 13 amino acids. Between the trimmed V and J ends, which lost 6 bases and 10 bases, there was a span of 15 bases. The germline gives CDR1 SNHLY, CDR2 FYNNEI. CDR3 nucleotides: TGTGCCAGCAGGTCCGGGACAATTGGAAAACTGTTTTTT. It specifies CASRSGTIGKLFF.

V and J are TRBV15 and TRBJ2-5, with 11 bases matching TRBD1. Germline V gene lookup returns CDR1 LNHNV and CDR2 YYDKDF (reference sequence). The CDR3 has 18 residues. Unmatched junction bases numbered 16, after V lost 5 bases and J lost 5 bases. CDR3 in DNA: TGTGCCACCAGCCTAGACCGCCTCGGACAGGGGGCGCGGGAGACCCAGTACTTC. It is translated as CATSLDRLGQGARETQYF. Full variable domain (outside the CDR3, taken from reference TRBV15 and TRBJ2-5): DAMVIQNPRYQVTQFGKPVTLSCSQTLNHNVMYWYQQKSSQAPKLLFHYYDKDFNNEADTPDNFQSRRPNTSFCFLDIRSPGLGDTAMYLCATSLDRLGQGARETQYFGPGTRLLVL.

Worth noting for this clone: Other nucleotide sequences from this sample produce the same CDR3. V and J are TRBV6-5 and TRBJ2-7; 9 nucleotides agree with TRBD1. Germline CDR1 reads MNHEY; CDR2 reads SVGAGI. V trimming: 5 bases; J trimming: 3 bases; junction bases outside the gene matches: 5. This CDR3 region has 14 residues. The CDR3 loop is CASSRQGGSYEQYF. The CDR3 nucleotides are TGTGCCAGCAGTCGACAGGGGGGTAGCTACGAGCAGTACTTC.

The V and J genes are TRBV4-3 and TRBJ1-2, with D perhaps TRBD1 (6 bases). Germline CDR1 LGHNA, CDR2 YSLEER. The CDR3 is 15 amino acids. V dropped 5 bases and J dropped 4 bases, with 17 bases sitting between them. The CDR3 DNA reads as TGCGCCAGCAGCGTGGACGGGGGGCGCGGCTATGGCTACACCTTC. It codes for CASSVDGGRGYGYTF.

This clone occurred a few times. CDR3 sequence reads: CASGVENTQYF. CDR3 sequence (DNA): TGTGCCAGCGGAGTGGAGAATACGCAGTATTTT. The V and J genes are TRBV6-6 and TRBJ2-3; unclear D gene. The V end lost 8 bases, the J end lost 7 bases, and 10 bases lay between the germline ends. In germline, CDR1 is MNHNY, CDR2 SVGAGI (reference sequence). CDR3 length: 11 amino acids.

On this clone: One end of the junction fails to match germline, which may point to a read error. The CDR3 here is CASSLAGIGAANVF. The CDR3 region has the DNA TGTGCCAGCAGCTTAGCAGGAATAGGGGCGGCCAACGTCTTT. The chain has TRBV7-9 and TRBJ1-1, with D tentatively TRBD1 (5 bases). In germline, CDR1 is SEHNR, CDR2 FQNEAQ (reference sequence). The length of the CDR3 is 14 residues.

This clone has only a few counts. The V and J genes are TRBV28 and TRBJ2-2; possibly TRBD1 for D (5 bases). CDR1 and CDR2 (germline): MDHEN, SYDVKM. Deletions cut 9 bases from V and 5 bases from J, with 10 bases between. The CDR3 is 12 amino acids. In DNA, the CDR3 is TGTGCCAGTAAACAGGCAACCGGGGAGCTGTTTTTT. Protein product: CASKQATGELFF.

The chain links TRBV25-1 to TRBJ1-2, with 7 nucleotides matching TRBD1. The CDR3 length is 13 residues. The germline V gene has CDR1 MGHDK and CDR2 SYGVNS. V lost 8 bases to trimming and J lost 4 bases; unmatched junction nucleotides: 7. CDR3 bases: TGTGCCAGCGGATTTCAGGGGGGCTATGGCTACACCTTC. It is translated as CASGFQGGYGYTF.

This clone has a handful of counts. The chain has TRBV29-1 and TRBJ2-1; D perhaps matches TRBD2 (6 bases). V lost 7 bases and J lost 9, with 22 bases in between. Germline V gives CDR1 SQVTM, CDR2 ANQGSEA. The CDR3 contains 14 residues. The CDR3 DNA follows: TGCAGCGCCCGTGGAGAGTGGAGGGCGACTGAGCAGTTCTTC. Protein: CSARGEWRATEQFF.

In this sample, this clone turned up a few times. The chain is built from TRBV28 and TRBJ1-3; D gene unclear. CDR3 length: 15 amino acids. Germline V gene data show CDR1 as MDHEN and CDR2 as SYDVKM. Between the trimmed V and J ends, which lost 8 bases and 0 bases, there was a span of 14 bases. The CDR3 loop reads CASHSRSRSGNTIYF. CDR3 in DNA: TGTGCCAGCCATTCCAGATCTCGCTCTGGAAACACCATATATTTT.

This clone showed up just a few times. The chain is built from TRBV25-1 and TRBJ2-7; TRBD2 matches at 7 bases. V lost 3 bases and J lost 4; bases outside the gene matches: 9. The germline V gene has CDR1 MGHDK and CDR2 SYGVNS. CDR3 length: 15 amino acids. This CDR3 reads CASSDPRRGGYEQYF. The CDR3 DNA sequence: TGTGCCAGCAGTGATCCCCGAAGGGGAGGGTACGAGCAGTACTTC.

V and J are TRBV21-1 and TRBJ2-7; the DNA was not used to check the table's D call, TRBD2. TRBV21-1 is a pseudogene segment. The CDR3 loop spans 15 amino acids. CDR3 DNA sequence: TGTGCCAGCAGCCCTGAGAGGAGGAGCTCCTACGAGCAGTACTTC. This gives the protein CASSPERRSSYEQYF.

The chain uses TRBV7-3 and TRBJ2-7; no firm D call. Trimming took 4 bases from V and 7 from J, leaving 8 bases between them. The germline CDR1 and CDR2 sequences are SGHTA and FQGTGA. This CDR3 has 11 residues. The CDR3 DNA reads TGTGCCAGCAGCTCCCGGCGGGAGCAGTACTTC. Protein product: CASSSRREQYF. Supplemented by reference TRBV7-3 and TRBJ2-7, the full variable domain reads GAGVSQTPSNKVTEKGKYVELRCDPISGHTALYWYRQSLGQGPEFLIYFQGTGAADDSGLPNDRFFAVRPEGSVSTLKIQRTERGDSAVYLCASSSRREQYFGPGTRLTVT.

This clone was picked up one time. V is TRBV19 and J is TRBJ2-4; maybe TRBD2 (6 bases). This CDR3 is 17 amino acids long. V dropped 3 bases and J dropped 2 bases, with 17 bases sitting between them. Germline V gene data show CDR1 as LNHDA and CDR2 as SQIVND (reference sequence). CDR3 DNA: TGTGCCAGTAGTATCGGGACTCTAACGTTTCCCAAAAACATTCAGTACTTC. Translating gives CASSIGTLTFPKNIQYF.

A note on this clone: This sample includes further DNA sequences coding for the same CDR3. The rearrangement uses TRBV9 and TRBJ2-5, with 7 nucleotides matching TRBD2. CDR1 SGDLS and CDR2 YYNGEE come from the germline V gene. J was trimmed by 5 bases and V by 0 bases; bases with no gene match: 4. CDR3 size: 14 residues. The CDR3 DNA reads TGTGCCAGCAGCGTAGCCGGGGGAGGGGAGACCCAGTACTTC. Its translation: CASSVAGGGETQYF.

The chain joins TRBV7-2 to TRBJ1-5; no clear D. Per germline, CDR1 SGHTA and CDR2 FQGNSA. Trimming cost V 5 bases and J 4 bases, with 21 bases left between them. The CDR3 is 17 residues long. The CDR3 nucleotides read TGTGCCAGCAGCCTATCGGGTAGGCCCACTCATAATCAGCCCCAGCATTTT. Translating gives CASSLSGRPTHNQPQHF.

The V and J genes are TRBV5-6 and TRBJ2-3; D might be TRBD2 (5 bases). This CDR3 is built from 17 residues. V lost 3 bases and J 1 base, leaving 18 bases between the germline ends. Germline-derived CDR1 and CDR2 are SGHDT and YYEEEE. CDR3 residues: CASSSTMINPGTDTQYF. The CDR3 DNA is TGTGCCAGCAGCTCGACTATGATTAATCCCGGCACAGATACGCAGTATTTT.

The chain is built from TRBV5-4 and TRBJ2-7; 15 positions agree with TRBD2. Trimming at V came to 4 bases and at J to 5 bases, leaving 4 bases not matched to a gene. Germline V gene lookup returns CDR1 SGHNT and CDR2 YYREEE (reference sequence). The CDR3 runs to 15 residues. The CDR3 bases are TGTGCCAGCAGCAGGACTAGCGGGAGGGCCCACGAGCAGTACTTC. It translates to CASSRTSGRAHEQYF. Together with reference TRBV5-4 and TRBJ2-7, the CDR3 gives the full variable domain: ETGVTQSPTHLIKTRGQQVTLRCSSQSGHNTVSWYQQALGQGPQFIFQYYREEENGRGNFPPRFSGLQFPNYSSELNVNALELDDSALYLCASSRTSGRAHEQYFGPGTRLTVT.